These 3 T cell receptor beta chains were sequenced from one sample in a study of blood T cell repertoires in COVID-19. Measured with immunoSEQ multiplex PCR; TCRdb has only the in-frame clones, and not every one. The table lists over 250,000 clones, 88% of them singletons. Input material: PBMCs or T cells enriched from blood (not recorded which). The receptor set was obtained from a woman in her fifties or sixties in a cohort exposed to, infected with or recovered from COVID-19 (not recorded which).

This chain connects TRBV2 to TRBJ1-2, with unresolved D. The V gene lost 0 bases and the J gene lost 4 bases, with 12 bases spanning the gap. The germline CDR1 and CDR2 sequences are SNHLY and FYNNEI. CDR3 length equals 15 residues. The DNA of the CDR3 is TGTGCCAGCAGTGAAGCCTCTAGCAGGTCCTATGGCTACACCTTC. Translation gives CASSEASSRSYGYTF.

The rearrangement joins TRBV28 to TRBJ1-2; 7 bases align to TRBD1. CDR1 is MDHEN, CDR2 SYDVKM, per germline. The CDR3 totals 13 residues. The trim removed 2 bases at V and 4 bases at J, leaving 1 base unmatched. The chain's CDR3 is CASSLTGAYGYTF. CDR3 nucleotides: TGTGCCAGCAGTTTAACAGGGGCCTATGGCTACACCTTC.

The chain recombines TRBV7-9 with TRBJ2-3; possible D gene TRBD1, 6 bases. CDR3 length equals 14 residues. V lost 2 bases and J 6 bases, leaving 12 bases between the germline ends. Germline CDR1 SEHNR, CDR2 FQNEAQ (reference sequence). CDR3 protein: CASSLTQGSDTQYF. The DNA of the CDR3 is TGTGCCAGCAGCTTAACCCAGGGGTCTGATACGCAGTATTTT.